This entry lists 30 T cell receptor beta chains sequenced from one sample in a study of blood T cell repertoires in COVID-19. Some clones are missing from TCRdb's copy, which holds only in-frame ones; the method was immunoSEQ multiplex PCR. Of about 300,000 clones in the sample, just over 85% were seen once. The sequenced material came from PBMCs or T cells enriched from blood (not recorded which). The receptors were sampled from a man under 40 who had recovered from COVID-19.

V and J are TRBV5-4 and TRBJ1-4, with D hard to call. The CDR3 is 14 residues long. V lost 0 bases and J lost 5, with 8 bases in between. Germline assignment: CDR1 SGHNT and CDR2 YYREEE (reference sequence). The CDR3 DNA reads TGTGCCAGCAGCTTGGCCGGGAGGAATGAAAAACTGTTTTTT. Protein sequence: CASSLAGRNEKLFF.

The J gene is TRBJ2-7, the V gene TRBV5-5; possibly TRBD2 for D (6 bases). V gave up 4 bases and J gave up 2 bases, with 19 bases separating them. The CDR3 consists of 16 residues. Looked up from germline, CDR1 is SGHKS and CDR2 is YYEKEE (reference sequence). The CDR3, as DNA: TGTGCCAGCAGCCCCCGAACGGGAGCCGGAGCCTACGAGCAGTACTTC. It is translated as CASSPRTGAGAYEQYF.

This clone came up once. The chain joins TRBV9 to TRBJ2-1; a possible D gene is TRBD2 (6 bases). Trimming took 0 bases from V and 5 from J, leaving 12 bases between them. Germline lookup yields CDR1 SGDLS and CDR2 YYNGEE. This CDR3 region has 15 residues. The CDR3: CASSVGGNEHNEQFF. CDR3 bases: TGTGCCAGCAGCGTAGGCGGGAATGAGCACAATGAGCAGTTCTTC.

The rearrangement uses TRBV27 and TRBJ2-7; 11 nucleotides agree with TRBD2. The CDR3 length is 14 residues. V was pared by 8 bases and J by 5 bases, with 8 bases of the junction left unmatched. In germline, CDR1 is MNHEY, CDR2 SMNVEV (reference sequence). CDR3 residues: CASGLAGGPNEQYF. The CDR3 DNA sequence: TGTGCCAGCGGGTTAGCGGGAGGGCCCAACGAGCAGTACTTC.

This chain uses TRBV19 with TRBJ1-2; 10 positions match TRBD1. CDR3 length equals 14 residues. V dropped 11 bases and J dropped 6; count of bases not matched to a gene: 12. CDR1 is LNHDA and CDR2 is SQIVND in the germline V gene (reference sequence). The CDR3 protein is CALGVGTGADGYTF. The CDR3 DNA sequence: TGTGCCCTCGGCGTTGGGACAGGGGCTGATGGCTACACCTTC.

This sequence joins TRBV7-9 and TRBJ1-1, with 11 positions matching TRBD1. With V trimmed by 5 bases and J by 5 bases, 10 bases remained unmatched. Germline values: CDR1 SEHNR, CDR2 FQNEAQ (reference sequence). CDR3 length: 16 amino acids. Here the CDR3 DNA reads TGTGCCAGCAGCCTAAGGGACAGGGGGTTTAGTACTGAAGCTTTCTTT. It specifies CASSLRDRGFSTEAFF.

This clone was detected only a few times. This chain uses TRBV30 with TRBJ2-3, with 9 bases that match TRBD1. Trimming took 1 base from V and 3 from J; bases not matched to a gene: 8. The germline V gene has CDR1 GTSNPN and CDR2 SVGIG (reference sequence). CDR3 length: 16 amino acids. Written as DNA, the CDR3 is TGTGCCTGGAGTGGAACACAGGGGGCCCTGACAGATACGCAGTATTTT. This codes for CAWSGTQGALTDTQYF.

The chain uses TRBV28 and TRBJ1-5; a possible D gene is TRBD1 (5 bases). The germline V gene encodes CDR1 MDHEN and CDR2 SYDVKM. Between the trimmed V and J ends, which lost 4 bases and 5 bases, there was a span of 12 bases. CDR3 length equals 14 residues. The CDR3 coding sequence is TGTGCCAGCAGTTCGCAGGGTGTGTATCAGCCCCAGCATTTT. Translated: CASSSQGVYQPQHF.

The V gene is TRBV7-2, the J gene TRBJ2-7; possibly TRBD1 for D (6 bases). Between the trimmed V and J ends, which lost 0 bases and 4 bases, there was a span of 10 bases. This CDR3 has 14 residues. Germline CDR1 reads SGHTA; CDR2 reads FQGNSA. The CDR3 here is CASSLALGAYEQYF. CDR3 bases: TGTGCCAGCAGCTTAGCCCTGGGGGCATACGAGCAGTACTTC.

This clone is a singleton in its sample. This CDR3 is also generated by other DNA sequences in the sample. J is TRBJ2-7 and V is TRBV28; maybe TRBD1 (7 bases). The CDR3 contains 15 residues. Looked up from germline, CDR1 is MDHEN and CDR2 is SYDVKM. V lost 6 bases and J lost 2, with 17 bases in between. DNA for the CDR3: TGTGCCAGCAGGGGGAGGACAGGAAGGGCCTACGAGCAGTACTTC. Encoded protein: CASRGRTGRAYEQYF. The full variable domain, rest sourced from reference TRBV28 and TRBJ2-7, is DVKVTQSSRYLVKRTGEKVFLECVQDMDHENMFWYRQDPGLGLRLIYFSYDVKMKEKGDIPEGYSVSREKKERFSLILESASTNQTSMYLCASRGRTGRAYEQYFGPGTRLTVT.

The chain is built from TRBV3-1 (or the pseudogene TRBV3-2) and TRBJ2-7, with D uncertain. The CDR3 consists of 12 residues. CDR1 and CDR2 from the germline V gene are LGHDT and YNNKEL (reference sequence). V was shortened by 1 base and J by 1 base, with 2 bases between the two germline ends. The CDR3: CASSQVSYEQYF. The DNA of the CDR3 is TGTGCCAGCAGCCAAGTATCCTACGAGCAGTACTTC.

This chain joins TRBV6-5 and TRBJ2-7, with 11 bases that match TRBD1. CDR3 length equals 16 residues. Germline CDR1 reads MNHEY; CDR2 reads SVGAGI. Trimming took 4 bases from V and 5 from J; bases not matched to a gene: 10. This chain's CDR3 is CASSSVGTGGINEQYF. DNA of the CDR3: TGTGCCAGCAGTTCGGTGGGGACAGGGGGTATTAACGAGCAGTACTTC.

The chain carries TRBV5-1 and TRBJ2-7; 9 bases match TRBD1. The junction had 6 bases not matched to a gene; V was cut back by 0 bases and J by 2 bases. Looked up from germline, CDR1 is SGHRS and CDR2 is YFSETQ. The length of the CDR3 is 16 residues. The CDR3 DNA follows: TGCGCCAGCAGCTTGGTTTCGGGACAGGGCGCCTACGAGCAGTACTTC. This gives the protein CASSLVSGQGAYEQYF.

V usage is TRBV9 and J usage is TRBJ1-1, with D hard to call. V was clipped by 2 bases and J by 4 bases, with 15 bases between them. The CDR3 length is 15 residues. Germline V gene sequence: CDR1 SGDLS, CDR2 YYNGEE. In DNA form, the CDR3 reads TGTGCCAGCAGCGTCAACGTTGGGCCCACCACTGAAGCTTTCTTT. Translating gives CASSVNVGPTTEAFF.

The V and J genes are TRBV5-4 and TRBJ2-7; the D gene is possibly TRBD1 (5 bases). Trimming removed 0 bases from V and 1 base from J, with 8 bases in between. The CDR3 sequence is 14 residues long. The germline gives CDR1 SGHNT, CDR2 YYREEE (reference sequence). The CDR3 sequence is CASSLGQHSYEQYF. Written as DNA, the CDR3 is TGTGCCAGCAGCTTGGGACAGCATTCCTACGAGCAGTACTTC. The whole variable domain, filled in from reference TRBV5-4 and TRBJ2-7, reads ETGVTQSPTHLIKTRGQQVTLRCSSQSGHNTVSWYQQALGQGPQFIFQYYREEENGRGNFPPRFSGLQFPNYSSELNVNALELDDSALYLCASSLGQHSYEQYFGPGTRLTVT.

This chain joins TRBV10-3 and TRBJ1-1; D ambiguous. The germline V gene encodes CDR1 ENHRY and CDR2 SYGVKD. This CDR3 is 13 amino acids long. V was shortened by 10 bases and J by 0 bases, with 12 bases between the two germline ends. The CDR3 DNA sequence: TGTGCCACCCAGAGGCAGATGAACACTGAAGCTTTCTTT. Translation: CATQRQMNTEAFF.

V gene TRBV6-1 combines with J gene TRBJ1-5; 7 bases agree with TRBD1. CDR1 is MNHNS, CDR2 SASEGT, per germline. This CDR3 has 13 residues. The V and J ends lost 7 bases and 7 bases, in that order; junction bases with no gene match: 7. CDR3 bases: TGTGCCAGCAATCCTTCAGGGGGGCAGCCCCAGCATTTT. Its translation is CASNPSGGQPQHF.

V is TRBV14 and J is TRBJ1-1, with no clear D. With 4 bases removed from V and 1 base from J, the gap between germline ends came to 7 bases. The CDR3 is made up of 13 amino acids. Per germline, CDR1 SGHDN and CDR2 FVKESK. CDR3 sequence reads: CASSLDKNTEAFF. In nucleotides, the CDR3 is TGTGCCAGCAGCCTCGACAAGAACACTGAAGCTTTCTTT.

The gene calls are TRBV29-1 and TRBJ2-7; tentatively, D is TRBD2 (5 bases). Germline CDR1 is SQVTM and CDR2 is ANQGSEA. The CDR3 runs to 12 residues. The V and J ends lost 4 bases and 3 bases respectively, with 10 bases between them. The DNA for the CDR3 is TGCAGCGTTGTTGCGGGCTACTACGAGCAGTACTTC. Protein: CSVVAGYYEQYF.

This clone was detected a few times. The chain recombines TRBV3-1 (or the pseudogene TRBV3-2) with TRBJ1-2; D remains unclear. Germline V lookup: CDR1 LGHDT, CDR2 YNNKEL (reference sequence). The CDR3 has 12 residues. V was pared by 3 bases and J by 7 bases, with 9 bases between. The CDR3 nucleotides are TGTGCCAGCAGCCAGGCCCGGGGTGGCTACACCTTC. It translates to CASSQARGGYTF.

CDR3 residues: CAGGGTGIAYEQYF. Written as DNA, the CDR3 is TGTGCCGGGGGAGGGACAGGGATAGCTTACGAGCAGTACTTC. The chain employs TRBV30 and TRBJ2-7, with TRBD1 matching 9 bases. The CDR3 length is 14 residues. The ends lost 8 bases at V and 4 bases at J; junction bases unmatched: 12. Germline CDR1 reads GTSNPN; CDR2 reads SVGIG (reference sequence).

V gene TRBV9 combines with J gene TRBJ1-2; maybe TRBD1 (6 bases). Germline-derived CDR1 and CDR2 are SGDLS and YYNGEE. Trimming removed 2 bases from V and 1 base from J, with 12 bases in between. The CDR3 spans 15 residues. Here the CDR3 DNA reads TGTGCCAGCAGCGTCGACCAGGGGTATAACTATGGCTACACCTTC. Amino acid sequence: CASSVDQGYNYGYTF.

The chain joins TRBV19 to TRBJ1-1; D is unresolved. This CDR3 spans 15 amino acids. Germline V gene sequence: CDR1 LNHDA, CDR2 SQIVND (reference sequence). Trimming removed 4 bases at V and 1 base at J, with 13 bases between. DNA for the CDR3: TGTGCCAGTAGTAACGTGAGATCACCGAACACTGAAGCTTTCTTT. Translated, it gives CASSNVRSPNTEAFF. The whole variable domain, filled in from reference TRBV19 and TRBJ1-1, reads DGGITQSPKYLFRKEGQNVTLSCEQNLNHDAMYWYRQDPGQGLRLIYYSQIVNDFQKGDIAEGYSVSREKKESFPLTVTSAQKNPTAFYLCASSNVRSPNTEAFFGQGTRLTVV.

V gene TRBV5-4 combines with J gene TRBJ2-1; 8 bases fit TRBD1. Germline CDR1 is SGHNT and CDR2 is YYREEE (reference sequence). This CDR3 region has 16 residues. The junction had 7 bases not matched to a gene; V was cut back by 4 bases and J by 1 base. The CDR3 is CASSPGQGRSYNEQFF. CDR3 bases: TGTGCCAGCAGCCCCGGACAGGGCCGTTCCTACAATGAGCAGTTCTTC.

The chain combines TRBV5-4 with TRBJ2-7, with D uncertain. This CDR3 is 16 amino acids long. The V end was cut by 0 bases, the J end by 0 bases, with 13 bases between. From germline, CDR1 is SGHNT and CDR2 YYREEE (reference sequence). CDR3 region: CASSLAQSSRSYEQYF. In DNA, the CDR3 is TGTGCCAGCAGCTTGGCCCAATCAAGCCGCTCCTACGAGCAGTACTTC.

V and J are TRBV11-3 and TRBJ1-1; no reliable D call. V was cut by 5 bases and J by 0 bases, with 7 bases left in between. The CDR3 is 13 amino acids. Germline V gives CDR1 SGHNT, CDR2 YENEEA. CDR3 sequence reads: CASSLTMNTEAFF. CDR3 in DNA: TGTGCCAGCAGCCTAACTATGAACACTGAAGCTTTCTTT.

V and J are TRBV19 and TRBJ1-5; a weak D match, TRBD1 (6 bases). CDR3 length equals 15 residues. CDR1 LNHDA and CDR2 SQIVND come from the germline V gene (reference sequence). The ends were cut back, 4 bases at V and 3 bases at J, with 13 bases in the middle. The CDR3 DNA is TGTGCCAGTAGTAATCACAGGGTTTTCAATCAGCCCCAGCATTTT. Translated, it gives CASSNHRVFNQPQHF.

The chain joins TRBV19 to TRBJ1-5; D uncertain. V was cut by 3 bases and J by 0 bases, with 12 bases left in between. Germline loops: CDR1 LNHDA, CDR2 SQIVND (reference sequence). This CDR3 is 16 amino acids long. CDR3 DNA sequence: TGTGCCAGTAGTATCTCTCGCGTCCTTAGCAATCAGCCCCAGCATTTT. Its protein product is CASSISRVLSNQPQHF.

The rearrangement uses TRBV2 and TRBJ1-2; D remains unclear. Germline lookup yields CDR1 SNHLY and CDR2 FYNNEI. The V and J ends lost 6 bases and 3 bases respectively, with 14 bases between them. The CDR3 sequence is 14 residues long. CDR3 residues: CASRGVSTDYGYTF. The CDR3 nucleotides are TGTGCCAGCAGGGGCGTGAGCACCGACTATGGCTACACCTTC.

The chain is built from TRBV14 and TRBJ1-2; D call uncertain. The CDR3 totals 13 residues. Trimming took 1 base from V and 8 from J, leaving 11 bases between them. The germline gives CDR1 SGHDN, CDR2 FVKESK. As DNA, the CDR3 is TGTGCCAGCAGCCAAGGTGTCCTTTCGGGCTACACCTTC. It specifies CASSQGVLSGYTF.